This T cell receptor (beta chain) originates from a study of shared clonotypes between healthy human individuals. Libraries were prepared by immunoSEQ multiplex PCR; TCRdb keeps only in-frame clonotypes and omits some of them. In the table there are 300,000 to 400,000 clones, roughly 70% of which are singletons. V lost 1 base to trimming and J lost 8 bases, with 12 bases between them. The CDR3 loop spans 14 amino acids. CDR1 is SGDLS, CDR2 YYNGEE, per germline. With regard to this clone: Antigen unknown.

Whole-study results and caveats: Roughly 5% was the fraction of naive CD4 clonotypes found shared across a few donors. As a rule, naive subsets had a larger estimated richness than memory subsets. Among non-shared clonotypes, generation probabilities were lower than among those shared by all four donors. For sorted subsets, rarefaction showed incomplete sequencing despite large depth.

The chain couples TRBV9 to TRBJ1-4; no clear D gene. The TCR was taken from a man aged 30-40 years in good health. Sequencing was performed on memory CD4+ T cells sorted from blood. Subset described: CD45RA-negative fraction. DNA of the CDR3: TGTGCCAGCAGCGTATATGCAGCGGGGGAAAAACTGTTTTTT. Translating gives CASSVYAAGEKLFF.